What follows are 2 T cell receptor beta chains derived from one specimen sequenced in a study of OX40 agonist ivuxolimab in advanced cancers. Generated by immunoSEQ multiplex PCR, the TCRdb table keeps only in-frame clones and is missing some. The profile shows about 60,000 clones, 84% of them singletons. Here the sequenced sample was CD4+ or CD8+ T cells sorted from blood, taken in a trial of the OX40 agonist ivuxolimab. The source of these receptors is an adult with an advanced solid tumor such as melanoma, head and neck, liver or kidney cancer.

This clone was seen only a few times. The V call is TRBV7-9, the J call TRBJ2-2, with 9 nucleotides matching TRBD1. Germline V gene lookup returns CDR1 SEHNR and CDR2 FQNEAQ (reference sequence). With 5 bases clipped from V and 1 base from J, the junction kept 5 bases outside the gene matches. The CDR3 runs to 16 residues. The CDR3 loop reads CASSPDRGKNTGELFF. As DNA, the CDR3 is TGTGCCAGCAGCCCGGACAGGGGAAAGAACACCGGGGAGCTGTTTTTT.

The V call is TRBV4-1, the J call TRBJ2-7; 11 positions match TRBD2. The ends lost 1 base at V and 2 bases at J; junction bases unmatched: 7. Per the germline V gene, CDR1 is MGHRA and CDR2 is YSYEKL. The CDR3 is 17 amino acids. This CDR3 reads CASSQVTSGTPTYEQYF. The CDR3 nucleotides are TGCGCCAGCAGCCAAGTGACTAGCGGGACGCCTACCTACGAGCAGTACTTC.